A selection of T cell receptor beta chains follows, all from one sample in a study of T cells in Graves' hyperthyroidism and ophthalmopathy. Using its own MiXCR run on the multiplex PCR reads, TCRdb lists one record per CDR3 protein. The sample yields about 480,000 distinct CDR3 sequences, approximately 14% seen once. The sequenced sample consisted of blood. The origin of the receptors is a woman aged 18 to 35 with Graves' hyperthyroidism. Both conserved end residues are part of each CDR3. Fields, in order: V gene, D gene, clone size, J gene, CDR3 DNA, CDR3 protein. The D gene is left open where the match is weak. The size of a clone is reported for some rows only, either as once, few or many, or as a class for expanded clones.

V gene: TRBV20-1; D gene: -; clone size: -; J gene: TRBJ2-1; CDR3 DNA: TGCAGTGTCCTAGGGGAACCGACTAATGAGCAGTTCTTC; CDR3 protein: CSVLGEPTNEQFF
V gene: TRBV10-3; D gene: TRBD2; clone size: many; J gene: TRBJ2-2; CDR3 DNA: TGTGCCATCAGTGACCCCTTCGGGCTAGCGGATACCGGGGAGCTGTTTTTT; CDR3 protein: CAISDPFGLADTGELFF
V gene: TRBV20-1; D gene: TRBD1; clone size: -; J gene: TRBJ2-7; CDR3 DNA: TGCAGCGTGTGGGGGACAGGGTCCTACGAGCAGTACTTC; CDR3 protein: CSVWGTGSYEQYF
V gene: TRBV20-1; D gene: -; clone size: few; J gene: TRBJ2-1; CDR3 DNA: TGCAGTGCTAGAGACCCCGAAGGCTGGTCCTACAATGAGCAGTTCTTC; CDR3 protein: CSARDPEGWSYNEQFF
V gene: TRBV19; D gene: -; clone size: few; J gene: TRBJ1-2; CDR3 DNA: TGTGCCTCGACCCTTGGGGGCAACTATGGCTACACCTTC; CDR3 protein: CASTLGGNYGYTF
V gene: TRBV5-1; D gene: -; clone size: few; J gene: TRBJ2-3; CDR3 DNA: TGCGCCAGCAGCTCCCCCTCGAGCACAGATACGCAGTATTTT; CDR3 protein: CASSSPSSTDTQYF
V gene: TRBV19; D gene: -; clone size: many; J gene: TRBJ1-2; CDR3 DNA: TGTGCCAGTAGTATAGGCGCAGGGAGCTATGGCTACACCTTC; CDR3 protein: CASSIGAGSYGYTF
V gene: TRBV7-3; D gene: TRBD2; clone size: many; J gene: TRBJ2-6; CDR3 DNA: TGTGCCAGCAGCCACCCACTAGCGGGAGGCCACTCTGGGGCCAACGTCCTGACTTTC; CDR3 protein: CASSHPLAGGHSGANVLTF
V gene: TRBV5-6; D gene: TRBD2; clone size: -; J gene: TRBJ2-3; CDR3 DNA: TGTGCCAGCAGCCGGGGACTAGCGGGAGTGAGCACAGATACGCAGTATTTT; CDR3 protein: CASSRGLAGVSTDTQYF
V gene: TRBV10-3; D gene: -; clone size: -; J gene: TRBJ1-2; CDR3 DNA: TGTGCCATCAGTGAAGGCGAAGGAGAGGGCTACACCTTC; CDR3 protein: CAISEGEGEGYTF
V gene: TRBV6-5; D gene: TRBD1; clone size: few; J gene: TRBJ2-3; CDR3 DNA: TGTGCCAGCAGTTACTCGACAGGGGCCCCAGATACGCAGTATTTT; CDR3 protein: CASSYSTGAPDTQYF
V gene: TRBV7-2; D gene: -; clone size: -; J gene: TRBJ1-1; CDR3 DNA: TGTGCCAGCAGCTTACTATTCGGCAGGGGAGGTACTGAAGCTTTCTTT; CDR3 protein: CASSLLFGRGGTEAFF
V gene: TRBV9; D gene: -; clone size: many; J gene: TRBJ1-1; CDR3 DNA: TGTGCCAGCAGCGTAGGCGTCTGGGGGAACACTGAAGCTTTCTTT; CDR3 protein: CASSVGVWGNTEAFF
V gene: TRBV20-1; D gene: -; clone size: few; J gene: TRBJ2-3; CDR3 DNA: TGCAGTGCTATGCATGGCGGGCGGGCCTTCACAGATACGCAGTATTTT; CDR3 protein: CSAMHGGRAFTDTQYF
V gene: TRBV13; D gene: -; clone size: many; J gene: TRBJ2-6; CDR3 DNA: TGTGCCAGCAGCTACAGGGCTGGGGCCAACGTCCTGACTTTC; CDR3 protein: CASSYRAGANVLTF
V gene: TRBV9; D gene: -; clone size: -; J gene: TRBJ2-1; CDR3 DNA: TGTGCCAGCAGCGTAGAGGGCCCGTTGGCGTACGCGGAGCAGTTCTTC; CDR3 protein: CASSVEGPLAYAEQFF
V gene: TRBV4-2; D gene: TRBD2; clone size: -; J gene: TRBJ2-1; CDR3 DNA: TGTGCCAGCAGCCCTCAATCTAGGGCTAGCGGGGGCAATGAGCAGTTCTTC; CDR3 protein: CASSPQSRASGGNEQFF
V gene: TRBV4-1; D gene: -; clone size: many; J gene: TRBJ2-1; CDR3 DNA: TGCGCCAGCAGCCAAGAATCCGGGAGAAACAATGAGCAGTTCTTC; CDR3 protein: CASSQESGRNNEQFF
V gene: TRBV9; D gene: -; clone size: -; J gene: TRBJ2-2; CDR3 DNA: TGTGCCAGCAGCGTACAGGTCTATAACACCGGGGAGCTGTTTTTT; CDR3 protein: CASSVQVYNTGELFF
V gene: TRBV6-1; D gene: -; clone size: many; J gene: TRBJ1-5; CDR3 DNA: TGTGCCAGCAGTGCTACTCTTTGGCGGAATCAGCCCCAGCATTTT; CDR3 protein: CASSATLWRNQPQHF
V gene: TRBV3-1; D gene: -; clone size: many; J gene: TRBJ1-1; CDR3 DNA: TGTGCCAGCCGTCTCGGTGGACACCGGAACACTGAAGCTTTCTTT; CDR3 protein: CASRLGGHRNTEAFF
V gene: TRBV25-1; D gene: -; clone size: few; J gene: TRBJ1-1; CDR3 DNA: TGTGCCAGCAGTGAGTTTGGCAGGGCGGGCACTGAAGCTTTCTTT; CDR3 protein: CASSEFGRAGTEAFF